This TCR beta chain was found in a study of read filtering for tumor transcriptome and immune sequencing. Study at large: IR-seq gave about 4.05 to 11 million TCR reads per sample; RNA-seq gave about 75 to 1,400.

Trimming shortened V by 4 bases and J by 10 bases, and 18 bases separated the two germline ends. Germline CDR1 SGHRS, CDR2 YFSETQ. The CDR3 spans 14 residues. Molecular barcoded adaptors covering alpha/delta and beta/gamma chains were used on approximately 440 ng RNA. MiXCR, applied by TCRdb to the reads, yields one record per CDR3 protein. The sample consists of tens of thousands of distinct CDR3 sequences, approximately 12% of them appearing once. This clonotype was found many times. This chain links TRBV5-1 with TRBJ2-1, with D possibly being TRBD2 (7 bases). This clonotype was obtained from a donor at least 40 years old with multiple myeloma. The specimen was a population of CD138-negative cells sorted from bone marrow. CDR3 residues: CASSPVVGGPEQFF. CDR3 nucleotide sequence: TGCGCCAGCAGCCCGGTTGTCGGGGGGCCAGAGCAGTTCTTC.